Below, 26 T cell receptor beta chains from the same sample are listed, as sequenced in a study of OX40 agonist ivuxolimab in advanced cancers. The method was immunoSEQ multiplex PCR; TCRdb's version includes in-frame clones alone and lacks a portion of them. The data contain more than 75,000 clones, approximately 90% of them seen just once; the ten biggest clones take up 0.85% to 1%. The specimen comprised CD4+ or CD8+ T cells sorted from blood, sampled in a trial of the OX40 agonist ivuxolimab. The source of these receptors is an adult with an advanced solid tumor such as melanoma, head and neck, liver or kidney cancer.

V is TRBV11-2 and J is TRBJ2-4; TRBD1 matches 7 bases. V shed 2 bases, J shed 0 bases, and the junction held 7 bases outside the gene matches. CDR1 is SGHAT, CDR2 FQNNGV, per germline. There are 17 residues in the CDR3. This CDR3 is CASSLLQGPRAKNIQYF. For the CDR3, the DNA is TGTGCCAGCAGCTTATTACAGGGGCCCCGAGCCAAAAACATTCAGTACTTC.

The chain is built from TRBV4-1 and TRBJ2-7; 7 bases agree with TRBD1. V shed 0 bases, J shed 4 bases, and the junction held 6 bases outside the gene matches. The length of the CDR3 is 15 residues. From germline, CDR1 is MGHRA and CDR2 YSYEKL. Written as DNA, the CDR3 is TGCGCCAGCAGCCAAGAGGGACAGCCACTATACGAGCAGTACTTC. Translating it yields CASSQEGQPLYEQYF.

The V call is TRBV11-2, the J call TRBJ2-1; a weak D match, TRBD1 (5 bases). The CDR3 runs 13 residues. CDR1 is SGHAT and CDR2 is FQNNGV in the germline V gene. With 0 bases removed from V and 9 bases from J, the gap between germline ends came to 9 bases. The CDR3 DNA is TGTGCCAGCAGCTTAGATCGAAGGGGTGAGCAGTTCTTC. As protein: CASSLDRRGEQFF.

The rearrangement links TRBV4-2 to TRBJ1-1; tentatively, D is TRBD1 (6 bases). The CDR3 extends over 15 amino acids. Trimming stripped 0 bases from V and 4 bases from J, with 12 bases between. Germline V gives CDR1 LGHNA, CDR2 YNFKEQ. CDR3 sequence reads: CASSQEARGGTEAFF. In DNA, the CDR3 is TGTGCCAGCAGCCAAGAGGCCAGGGGTGGCACTGAAGCTTTCTTT.

This clone was counted a few times. This chain connects TRBV5-4 to TRBJ2-3, with TRBD2 matching 7 bases. Trimming removed 4 bases from V and 1 base from J; junction bases left unmatched: 3. The CDR3 extends over 14 amino acids. Germline loops: CDR1 SGHNT, CDR2 YYREEE (reference sequence). The CDR3 region has the DNA TGTGCCAGCAGCCATCGGGGGGGCACAGATACGCAGTATTTT. This codes for CASSHRGGTDTQYF.

Points on this clone: Additional DNA sequences in this sample encode the identical CDR3. The V gene is TRBV5-1, the J gene TRBJ1-1, with D uncertain. V was trimmed by 0 bases and J by 2 bases, leaving 5 bases between them. The length of the CDR3 is 13 residues. Germline V gene sequence: CDR1 SGHRS, CDR2 YFSETQ. The CDR3, as DNA: TGCGCCAGCAGCTTGGCCGGCAACACTGAAGCTTTCTTT. It is translated as CASSLAGNTEAFF.

V and J are TRBV6-4 and TRBJ2-1, with 7 positions matching TRBD1. The germline gives CDR1 MRHNA, CDR2 SNTAGT. J lost 5 bases, V lost 4 bases, and 2 bases had no gene match. The CDR3 extends over 13 amino acids. CDR3 nucleotides: TGTGCCAGCAGTGCAGGGGGTAACAATGAGCAGTTCTTC. Translation: CASSAGGNNEQFF.

The chain carries TRBV9 and TRBJ2-1; 12 positions agree with TRBD2. The germline V gene has CDR1 SGDLS and CDR2 YYNGEE. The CDR3 contains 14 residues. The ends lost 7 bases at V and 9 bases at J; junction bases unmatched: 8. CDR3 sequence: CASRGLAGWAEQFF. The CDR3 nucleotides read TGTGCCAGCCGAGGACTAGCGGGATGGGCTGAGCAGTTCTTC.

This chain uses TRBV5-6 with TRBJ1-2; TRBD1 aligns across 7 bases. The junction had 6 bases not matched to a gene; V was cut back by 0 bases and J by 4 bases. The length of the CDR3 is 15 residues. Germline V gene sequence: CDR1 SGHDT, CDR2 YYEEEE. The CDR3 DNA reads as TGTGCCAGCAGCTTGGTGGCAGGGGGAGGCTATGGCTACACCTTC. Protein: CASSLVAGGGYGYTF.

The chain uses TRBV7-2 and TRBJ1-4; D is uncertain. The CDR3 loop spans 15 amino acids. The germline V gene has CDR1 SGHTA and CDR2 FQGNSA. With 1 base removed from V and 7 bases from J, the gap between germline ends came to 13 bases. The DNA of the CDR3 is TGTGCCAGCAGCTTAGGAGATATTGAGGGTGAAAAACTGTTTTTT. This translates into CASSLGDIEGEKLFF.

The CDR3 loop is CAWSKSSGTEAFF. The CDR3 DNA is TGTGCCTGGAGTAAGTCGTCGGGCACTGAAGCTTTCTTT. This sequence joins TRBV30 and TRBJ1-1; unclear D gene. Trimming cost V 2 bases and J 4 bases, with 11 bases left between them. From germline, CDR1 is GTSNPN and CDR2 SVGIG (reference sequence). The CDR3 has 13 residues. Using reference TRBV30 and TRBJ1-1 for the parts outside the CDR3, the full variable domain is SQTIHQWPATLVQPVGSPLSLECTVEGTSNPNLYWYRQAAGRGLQLLFYSVGIGQISSEVPQNLSASRPQDRQFILSSKKLLLSDSGFYLCAWSKSSGTEAFFGQGTRLTVV.

This clone is a singleton in its sample. This rearrangement joins TRBV6-5 to TRBJ2-5, with D perhaps matching TRBD2 (5 bases). V lost 8 bases and J lost 0, with 13 bases in between. The CDR3 has 14 amino acids. Germline V lookup: CDR1 MNHEY, CDR2 SVGAGI. CDR3 nucleotides: TGTGCCAGCGGCATACCGGGGAACCAAGAGACCCAGTACTTC. It yields the protein CASGIPGNQETQYF.

The chain joins TRBV19 to TRBJ2-3, with D perhaps TRBD2 (6 bases). The CDR3 covers 15 residues. Germline values: CDR1 LNHDA, CDR2 SQIVND (reference sequence). Trimming left V 1 base short and J 5 bases short, with 13 bases between. The CDR3 sequence: CASSIARTSLDTQYF. The CDR3 nucleotides are TGTGCCAGTAGTATAGCCCGAACTAGCTTAGATACGCAGTATTTT.

This sequence joins TRBV2 and TRBJ1-2; unclear D gene. Germline loops: CDR1 SNHLY, CDR2 FYNNEI. This CDR3 region has 14 residues. The V end lost 1 base, the J end lost 6 bases, and 12 bases lay between the germline ends. In nucleotides, the CDR3 is TGTGCCAGCAGTGAAGGGTCTGGGGTGGATGGCTACACCTTC. Translating gives CASSEGSGVDGYTF.

The rearrangement joins TRBV5-1 to TRBJ2-3, with 8 bases fitting TRBD1. J lost 1 base, V lost 4 bases, and 8 bases had no gene match. This CDR3 contains 16 residues. Germline V CDR1 and CDR2: SGHRS, YFSETQ. CDR3 nucleotides: TGCGCCAGCAGCATGCCAACGGGACAGGGCACAGATACGCAGTATTTT. This codes for CASSMPTGQGTDTQYF.

This chain connects TRBV15 to TRBJ2-6; no firm D call. V was trimmed by 2 bases and J by 4 bases, leaving 9 bases between them. The CDR3 extends over 15 amino acids. Germline V gene data show CDR1 as LNHNV and CDR2 as YYDKDF (reference sequence). The CDR3 here is CATSRKRTGANVLTF. CDR3 DNA sequence: TGTGCCACCAGCAGAAAACGGACGGGGGCCAACGTCCTGACTTTC.

This clone was found once. V usage is TRBV4-2 and J usage is TRBJ2-3; TRBD1 matches 8 bases. The CDR3 is 15 residues long. V trimming: 3 bases; J trimming: 6 bases; junction bases outside the gene matches: 8. Germline CDR1 LGHNA, CDR2 YNFKEQ. The CDR3 DNA is TGTGCCAGCAGCCAGGGCAGGGGGCTGTCTGATACGCAGTATTTT. Its translation is CASSQGRGLSDTQYF.

V and J are TRBV28 and TRBJ2-7; tentative D call: TRBD1 (5 bases). The CDR3 is 13 amino acids. The germline V and J ends were trimmed by 5 bases and 3 bases, with 11 bases remaining between them. Germline V gene lookup returns CDR1 MDHEN and CDR2 SYDVKM. CDR3 region: CASSIPTVYEQYF. In DNA form, the CDR3 reads TGTGCCAGCAGTATCCCGACAGTCTACGAGCAGTACTTC.

This chain connects TRBV19 to TRBJ2-1; the match to TRBD2 covers 8 bases. The CDR3 runs 17 residues. Trimming cost V 3 bases and J 8 bases; bases outside gene matches: 15. CDR1 and CDR2 (germline): LNHDA, SQIVND (reference sequence). This chain's CDR3 is CASSIIQREYSFDEQFF. The CDR3 DNA is TGTGCCAGTAGTATTATCCAGCGGGAGTATAGTTTCGATGAGCAGTTCTTC.

The CDR3, as DNA: TGTGCCAGCAGTTTAGGGGGGACCCTGGGGGGGAATGAGCAGTTCTTC. Its translation is CASSLGGTLGGNEQFF. V usage is TRBV27 and J usage is TRBJ2-1, with TRBD2 matching 7 bases. The germline CDR1 and CDR2 sequences are MNHEY and SMNVEV (reference sequence). The CDR3 totals 16 residues. The V gene end was trimmed by 2 bases and the J gene end by 7 bases; junction bases not matched to a gene: 11.

This sequence joins TRBV5-6 and TRBJ2-1, with no clear D. The CDR3 is made up of 11 amino acids. The V gene lost 1 base and the J gene lost 6 bases, with 2 bases spanning the gap. Looked up from germline, CDR1 is SGHDT and CDR2 is YYEEEE. Written as DNA, the CDR3 is TGTGCCAGCAGCTTGTCCAATGAGCAGTTCTTC. Translation gives CASSLSNEQFF.

The chain links TRBV27 to TRBJ1-1; maybe TRBD1 (5 bases). This CDR3 comprises 10 residues. Trimming left V 7 bases short and J 11 bases short, with 11 bases between. Germline CDR1 MNHEY, CDR2 SMNVEV (reference sequence). CDR3 region: CASTRWGAFF. The CDR3 DNA follows: TGTGCCAGCACTAGGTGGGGGGCTTTCTTT.

This clone showed up just a few times. The V gene is TRBV12-5, the J gene TRBJ2-2; no firm D call. The CDR3 extends over 12 amino acids. Deletions cut 3 bases from V and 6 bases from J, with 5 bases between. CDR1 and CDR2 (germline): LGHNT, FRNRAP. CDR3 nucleotide sequence: TGTGCTAGTGGTTTACCCGCCGGGGAGCTGTTTTTT. It specifies CASGLPAGELFF.

The chain is built from TRBV4-1 and TRBJ1-3, with 7 bases matching TRBD1. Trimming at V came to 3 bases and at J to 0 bases, leaving 5 bases not matched to a gene. CDR1 MGHRA and CDR2 YSYEKL come from the germline V gene. The CDR3 length is 16 residues. CDR3 sequence: CASSQMTGISGNTIYF. In DNA form, the CDR3 reads TGCGCCAGCAGCCAGATGACAGGGATCTCTGGAAACACCATATATTTT.

The chain has TRBV5-6 and TRBJ2-5; D remains unclear. This CDR3 spans 13 amino acids. Per germline, CDR1 SGHDT and CDR2 YYEEEE. Trimming cost V 2 bases and J 4 bases, with 9 bases left between them. CDR3 sequence (DNA): TGTGCCAGCAGCTTACCTCGGCGAGAGACCCAGTACTTC. This codes for CASSLPRRETQYF.

In its sample, this clone was seen once. V is TRBV19 and J is TRBJ2-3; 7 positions match TRBD2. In germline, CDR1 is LNHDA, CDR2 SQIVND (reference sequence). V dropped 4 bases and J dropped 2; count of bases not matched to a gene: 3. The CDR3 is 14 residues long. CDR3: CASSREGTTDTQYF. CDR3 sequence (DNA): TGTGCCAGTAGTAGGGAGGGAACCACAGATACGCAGTATTTT.